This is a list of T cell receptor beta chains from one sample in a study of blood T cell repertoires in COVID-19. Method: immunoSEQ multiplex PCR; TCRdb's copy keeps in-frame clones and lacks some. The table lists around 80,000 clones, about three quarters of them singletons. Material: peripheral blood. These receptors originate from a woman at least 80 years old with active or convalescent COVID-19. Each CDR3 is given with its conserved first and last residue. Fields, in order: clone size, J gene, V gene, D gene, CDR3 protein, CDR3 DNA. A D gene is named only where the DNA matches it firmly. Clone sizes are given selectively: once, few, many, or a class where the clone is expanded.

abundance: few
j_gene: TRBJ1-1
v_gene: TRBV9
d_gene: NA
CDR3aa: CASSVVLGVAEAFF
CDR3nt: TGTGCCAGCAGCGTAGTTTTAGGGGTAGCCGAAGCTTTCTTT

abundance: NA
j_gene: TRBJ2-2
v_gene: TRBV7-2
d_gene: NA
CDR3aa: CASSLGALNTGELFF
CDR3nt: TGTGCCAGCAGCTTGGGGGCCTTAAACACCGGGGAGCTGTTTTTT

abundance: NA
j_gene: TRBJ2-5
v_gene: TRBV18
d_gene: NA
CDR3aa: CASSPWEEETQYF
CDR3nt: TGTGCCAGCTCACCATGGGAGGAAGAGACCCAGTACTTC

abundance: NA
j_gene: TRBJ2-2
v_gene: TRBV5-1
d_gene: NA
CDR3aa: CASSLEQNTGELFF
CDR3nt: TGCGCCAGCAGCTTGGAACAGAACACCGGGGAGCTGTTTTTT

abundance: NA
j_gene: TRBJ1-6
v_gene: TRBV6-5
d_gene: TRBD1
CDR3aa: CASSYGQGAYSPLHF
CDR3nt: TGTGCCAGCAGTTACGGACAGGGGGCTTATTCACCCCTCCACTTT

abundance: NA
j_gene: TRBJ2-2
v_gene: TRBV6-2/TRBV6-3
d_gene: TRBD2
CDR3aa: CASSVRDYRTGELFF
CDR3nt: TGTGCCAGCAGTGTCCGGGACTACCGCACCGGGGAGCTGTTTTTT

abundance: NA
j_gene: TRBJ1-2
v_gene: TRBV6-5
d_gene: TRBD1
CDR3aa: CASSSQGAGGYTF
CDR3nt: TGTGCCAGCAGTTCCCAGGGGGCTGGGGGCTACACCTTC

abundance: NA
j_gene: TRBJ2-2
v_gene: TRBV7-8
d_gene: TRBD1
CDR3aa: CASSRHRGQAGELFF
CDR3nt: TGTGCCAGCAGTCGGCACAGGGGGCAGGCCGGGGAGCTGTTTTTT

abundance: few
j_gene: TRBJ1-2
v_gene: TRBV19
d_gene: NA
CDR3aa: CASRSRAGGADYGYTF
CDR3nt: TGTGCCAGTAGAAGCCGAGCCGGGGGGGCTGACTATGGCTACACCTTC

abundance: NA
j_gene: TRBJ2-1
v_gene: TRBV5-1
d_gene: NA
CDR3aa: CASSPVGGDEQFF
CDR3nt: TGCGCCAGCAGCCCCGTAGGGGGGGATGAGCAGTTCTTC

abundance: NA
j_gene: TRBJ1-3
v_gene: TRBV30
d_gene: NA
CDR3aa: CASGELGGNTIYF
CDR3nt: TGTGCCTCAGGGGAGTTGGGCGGAAACACCATATATTTT

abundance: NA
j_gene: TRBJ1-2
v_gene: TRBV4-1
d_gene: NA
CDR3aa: CASSQTTGTNYGYTF
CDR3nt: TGCGCCAGCAGCCAAACGACAGGAACTAACTATGGCTACACCTTC

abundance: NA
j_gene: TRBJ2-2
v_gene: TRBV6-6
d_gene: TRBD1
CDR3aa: CASTQGEGELFF
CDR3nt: TGTGCCAGCACACAGGGGGAAGGGGAGCTGTTTTTT

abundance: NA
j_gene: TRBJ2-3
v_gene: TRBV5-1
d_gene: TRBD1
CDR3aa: CASSPQGGTDTQYF
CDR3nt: TGCGCCAGCTCGCCACAGGGGGGCACAGATACGCAGTATTTT

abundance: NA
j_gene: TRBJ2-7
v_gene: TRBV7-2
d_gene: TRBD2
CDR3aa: CASSLELAGSGEQYF
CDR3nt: TGTGCCAGCAGCTTAGAACTAGCGGGGTCGGGGGAGCAGTACTTC

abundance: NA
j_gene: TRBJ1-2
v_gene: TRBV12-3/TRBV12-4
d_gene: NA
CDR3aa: CASSFRLNYGYTF
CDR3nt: TGTGCCAGCAGTTTCAGACTGAACTATGGCTACACCTTC

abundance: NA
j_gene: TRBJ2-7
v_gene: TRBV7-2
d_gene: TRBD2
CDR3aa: CASSLDHGRGGYEQYF
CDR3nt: TGTGCCAGCAGCTTAGATCACGGGAGGGGAGGGTACGAGCAGTACTTC

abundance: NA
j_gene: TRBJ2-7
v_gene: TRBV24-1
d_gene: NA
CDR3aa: CATSEATGSYEQYF
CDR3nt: TGTGCCACCAGTGAGGCCACAGGCTCCTACGAGCAGTACTTC

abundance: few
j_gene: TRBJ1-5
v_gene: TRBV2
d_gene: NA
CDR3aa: CASSELDSHPQHF
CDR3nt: TGTGCCAGCAGTGAGCTGGACAGCCATCCCCAGCATTTT

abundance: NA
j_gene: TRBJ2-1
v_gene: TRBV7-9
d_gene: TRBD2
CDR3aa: CASSSSGGKQFF
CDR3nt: TGTGCCAGCAGCTCGAGCGGGGGGAAGCAGTTCTTC

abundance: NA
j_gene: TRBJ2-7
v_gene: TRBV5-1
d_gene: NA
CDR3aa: CASSLSGQPSYEQYF
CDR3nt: TGCGCCAGCAGCTTGTCTGGACAGCCGTCCTACGAGCAGTACTTC

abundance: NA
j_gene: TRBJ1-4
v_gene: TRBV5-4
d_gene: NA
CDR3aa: CASSLAGQREKLFF
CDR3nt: TGTGCCAGCAGCTTAGCAGGGCAACGTGAAAAACTGTTTTTT